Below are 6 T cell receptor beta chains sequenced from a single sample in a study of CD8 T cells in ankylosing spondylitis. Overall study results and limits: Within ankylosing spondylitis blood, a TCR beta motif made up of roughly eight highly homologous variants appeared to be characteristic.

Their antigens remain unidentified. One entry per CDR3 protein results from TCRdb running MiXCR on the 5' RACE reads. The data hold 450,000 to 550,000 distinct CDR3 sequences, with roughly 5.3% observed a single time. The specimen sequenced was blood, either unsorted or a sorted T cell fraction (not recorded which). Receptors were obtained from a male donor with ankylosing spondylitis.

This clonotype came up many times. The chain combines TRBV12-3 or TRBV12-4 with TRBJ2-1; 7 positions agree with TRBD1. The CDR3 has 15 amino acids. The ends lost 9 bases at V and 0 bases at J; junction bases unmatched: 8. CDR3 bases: TGTGCCAGTCGGTCGGGACAGAGCTCCTACAATGAGCAGTTCTTC. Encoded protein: CASRSGQSSYNEQFF.

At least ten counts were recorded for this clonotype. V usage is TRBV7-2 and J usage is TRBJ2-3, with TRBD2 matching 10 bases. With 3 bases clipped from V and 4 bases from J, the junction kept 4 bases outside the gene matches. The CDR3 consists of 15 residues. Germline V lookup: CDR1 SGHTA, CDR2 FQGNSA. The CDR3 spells CASSFSGRASDTQYF. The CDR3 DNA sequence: TGTGCCAGCAGCTTCAGCGGGAGGGCCTCAGATACGCAGTATTTT.

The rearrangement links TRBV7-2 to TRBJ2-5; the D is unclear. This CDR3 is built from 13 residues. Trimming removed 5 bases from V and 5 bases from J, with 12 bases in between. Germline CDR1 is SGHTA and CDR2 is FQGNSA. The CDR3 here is CASSPGLTETQYF. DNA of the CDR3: TGTGCCAGCAGCCCGGGCTTGACGGAGACCCAGTACTTC.

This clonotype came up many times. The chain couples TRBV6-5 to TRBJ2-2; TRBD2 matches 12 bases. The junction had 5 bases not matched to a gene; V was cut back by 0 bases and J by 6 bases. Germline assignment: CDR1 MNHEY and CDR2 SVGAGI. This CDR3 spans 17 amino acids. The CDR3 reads CASSYSRLAGGPGELFF. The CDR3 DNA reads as TGTGCCAGCAGTTACTCGCGGCTAGCGGGGGGGCCCGGGGAGCTGTTTTTT.

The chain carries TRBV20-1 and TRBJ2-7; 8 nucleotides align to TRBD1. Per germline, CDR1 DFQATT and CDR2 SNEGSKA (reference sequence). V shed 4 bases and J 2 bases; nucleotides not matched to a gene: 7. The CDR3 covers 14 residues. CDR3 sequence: CSAIRTGTTYEQYF. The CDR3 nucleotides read TGCAGTGCTATCAGGACAGGGACAACCTACGAGCAGTACTTC.

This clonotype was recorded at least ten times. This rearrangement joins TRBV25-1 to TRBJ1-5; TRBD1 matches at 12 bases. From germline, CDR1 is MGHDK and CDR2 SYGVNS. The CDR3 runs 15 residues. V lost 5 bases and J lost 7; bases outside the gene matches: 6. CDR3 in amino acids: CASSPSGTGGQPQHF. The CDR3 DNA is TGTGCCAGCAGTCCATCCGGGACAGGGGGCCAGCCCCAGCATTTT.